The rows below give T cell receptor beta chains drawn from one sample of a study of shared clonotypes between healthy human individuals. Sequencing was performed with immunoSEQ multiplex PCR; in TCRdb, only in-frame clones are kept and a portion is missing. The table lists about 2.4 million clones, roughly 93% of them singletons, with 0.36% in the top ten. Sequencing was performed on naive CD4+ T cells from PBMCs. The receptors were sampled from a man younger than 35 in good health. Some clones in this sample may be carry-over from other donors' samples. CDR3s include the opening cysteine and the closing phenylalanine or tryptophan. The order of the fields is clone size, J gene, D gene, CDR3 length, V gene, CDR3 protein, CDR3 DNA. D genes are given only for firm matches. Where a row states a size, it is once, few, many or the class of an expanded clone; other rows omit it.

clone_size: -; j_call: TRBJ1-2; d_call: -; cdr3_length: 14; v_call: TRBV4-2; cdr3_aa: CASSQDGRNYGYTF; cdr3_nt: TGTGCCAGCAGCCAAGATGGCAGGAACTATGGCTACACCTTC
clone_size: once; j_call: TRBJ2-5; d_call: TRBD2; cdr3_length: 18; v_call: TRBV14; cdr3_aa: CASSQVSRTSGREETQYF; cdr3_nt: TGTGCCAGCAGCCAAGTTTCTCGGACTAGCGGGAGAGAGGAGACCCAGTACTTC
clone_size: -; j_call: TRBJ2-2; d_call: -; cdr3_length: 15; v_call: TRBV28; cdr3_aa: CASSSGQNYPGELFF; cdr3_nt: TGTGCCAGCAGCTCCGGCCAGAACTACCCCGGGGAGCTGTTTTTT
clone_size: -; j_call: TRBJ1-5; d_call: -; cdr3_length: 12; v_call: TRBV9; cdr3_aa: CASSRGGEPQHF; cdr3_nt: TGTGCCAGCTCCCGGGGCGGGGAGCCCCAGCATTTT
clone_size: -; j_call: TRBJ2-3; d_call: -; cdr3_length: 14; v_call: TRBV5-1; cdr3_aa: CASSLEVGTDTQYF; cdr3_nt: TGCGCCAGCAGCTTGGAGGTCGGCACAGATACGCAGTATTTT
clone_size: -; j_call: TRBJ2-1; d_call: TRBD2; cdr3_length: 14; v_call: TRBV5-5; cdr3_aa: CASSRLANHNEQFF; cdr3_nt: TGTGCCAGCAGCCGACTAGCGAACCACAATGAGCAGTTCTTC
clone_size: -; j_call: TRBJ2-2; d_call: TRBD1; cdr3_length: 13; v_call: TRBV18; cdr3_aa: CASSTGGTGELFF; cdr3_nt: TGTGCCAGCTCAACAGGGGGCACCGGGGAGCTGTTTTTT
clone_size: -; j_call: TRBJ2-3; d_call: TRBD2; cdr3_length: 19; v_call: TRBV7-9; cdr3_aa: CASSFGGLGSGRVTDTQYF; cdr3_nt: TGTGCCAGCAGCTTCGGTGGATTAGGGAGCGGGAGGGTCACAGATACGCAGTATTTT
clone_size: -; j_call: TRBJ2-7; d_call: TRBD2; cdr3_length: 18; v_call: TRBV9; cdr3_aa: CASSVGGLAGGVVDEQYF; cdr3_nt: TGTGCCAGCAGCGTAGGGGGGCTAGCGGGAGGTGTGGTCGACGAGCAGTACTTC
clone_size: -; j_call: TRBJ1-4; d_call: -; cdr3_length: 15; v_call: TRBV30; cdr3_aa: CAWRVVPPTNEKLFF; cdr3_nt: TGTGCCTGGAGAGTAGTTCCCCCAACTAATGAAAAACTGTTTTTT
clone_size: -; j_call: TRBJ2-7; d_call: TRBD1; cdr3_length: 15; v_call: TRBV27; cdr3_aa: CASSRGRLLTYEQYF; cdr3_nt: TGTGCCAGCAGTAGGGGGCGTCTACTCACCTACGAGCAGTACTTC
clone_size: -; j_call: TRBJ2-2; d_call: -; cdr3_length: 15; v_call: TRBV14; cdr3_aa: CASSQPEGVTGELFF; cdr3_nt: TGTGCCAGCAGCCAACCGGAAGGAGTCACCGGGGAGCTGTTTTTT
clone_size: -; j_call: TRBJ2-7; d_call: TRBD1; cdr3_length: 16; v_call: TRBV4-2; cdr3_aa: CASSQDAGTGKPEQYF; cdr3_nt: TGTGCCAGCAGCCAAGATGCCGGGACAGGGAAACCCGAGCAGTACTTC
clone_size: -; j_call: TRBJ2-3; d_call: -; cdr3_length: 12; v_call: TRBV7-3; cdr3_aa: CASSLIRDTQYF; cdr3_nt: TGTGCCAGCAGCTTAATACGAGATACGCAGTATTTT
clone_size: -; j_call: TRBJ2-5; d_call: -; cdr3_length: 15; v_call: TRBV7-2; cdr3_aa: CASSLDRARVETQYF; cdr3_nt: TGTGCCAGCAGCTTAGACAGGGCCCGGGTTGAGACCCAGTACTTC
clone_size: -; j_call: TRBJ2-7; d_call: TRBD1; cdr3_length: 14; v_call: TRBV6-6; cdr3_aa: CASRGQGMAYEQYF; cdr3_nt: TGTGCCAGCAGGGGACAGGGTATGGCCTACGAGCAGTACTTC
clone_size: -; j_call: TRBJ2-7; d_call: -; cdr3_length: 15; v_call: TRBV28; cdr3_aa: CASTLPGGRGYEQYF; cdr3_nt: TGTGCCAGCACTCTACCTGGGGGGCGCGGCTACGAGCAGTACTTC
clone_size: -; j_call: TRBJ2-4; d_call: -; cdr3_length: 14; v_call: TRBV7-2; cdr3_aa: CASSLGTSRNIQYF; cdr3_nt: TGTGCCAGCAGCTTAGGTACTTCAAGAAACATTCAGTACTTC
clone_size: -; j_call: TRBJ2-2; d_call: -; cdr3_length: 13; v_call: TRBV2; cdr3_aa: CASHPQVTGELFF; cdr3_nt: TGTGCCAGTCATCCTCAGGTGACCGGGGAGCTGTTTTTT
clone_size: -; j_call: TRBJ1-3; d_call: -; cdr3_length: 16; v_call: TRBV5-6; cdr3_aa: CASSLGPPTSGNTIYF; cdr3_nt: TGTGCCAGCAGCTTGGGGCCCCCCACCTCTGGAAACACCATATATTTT
clone_size: once; j_call: TRBJ2-7; d_call: -; cdr3_length: 13; v_call: TRBV28; cdr3_aa: CASSLTGPDEQYF; cdr3_nt: TGTGCCAGCAGTTTAACAGGGCCGGACGAGCAGTACTTC
clone_size: -; j_call: TRBJ2-7; d_call: TRBD2; cdr3_length: 16; v_call: TRBV7-8; cdr3_aa: CASSLGGGLAAYEQYF; cdr3_nt: TGTGCCAGCAGCTTAGGCGGCGGACTAGCTGCCTACGAGCAGTACTTC
clone_size: -; j_call: TRBJ1-1; d_call: -; cdr3_length: 13; v_call: TRBV6-5; cdr3_aa: CASSYLGGRGAFF; cdr3_nt: TGTGCCAGCAGTTACTTGGGCGGGCGAGGAGCTTTCTTT
clone_size: -; j_call: TRBJ2-3; d_call: -; cdr3_length: 13; v_call: TRBV2; cdr3_aa: CASSGERSDTQYF; cdr3_nt: TGTGCCAGCAGTGGGGAACGCTCAGATACGCAGTATTTT
clone_size: once; j_call: TRBJ2-7; d_call: TRBD1; cdr3_length: 14; v_call: TRBV9; cdr3_aa: CASSATGASYEQYF; cdr3_nt: TGTGCCAGCAGCGCTACAGGGGCCTCCTACGAGCAGTACTTC
clone_size: -; j_call: TRBJ1-2; d_call: -; cdr3_length: 13; v_call: TRBV5-1; cdr3_aa: CASSLGANYGYTF; cdr3_nt: TGCGCCAGCAGCTTGGGTGCTAACTATGGCTACACCTTC
clone_size: -; j_call: TRBJ2-3; d_call: -; cdr3_length: 12; v_call: TRBV6-1; cdr3_aa: CASRGSTDTQYF; cdr3_nt: TGTGCCAGCAGGGGATCCACAGATACGCAGTATTTT
clone_size: -; j_call: TRBJ2-7; d_call: TRBD2; cdr3_length: 15; v_call: TRBV7-2; cdr3_aa: CASSLVRGVGYEQYF; cdr3_nt: TGTGCCAGCAGCTTGGTGCGGGGGGTGGGGTACGAGCAGTACTTC
clone_size: once; j_call: TRBJ2-3; d_call: TRBD1; cdr3_length: 14; v_call: TRBV4-1; cdr3_aa: CASSQDETGRTQYF; cdr3_nt: TGCGCCAGCAGCCAAGACGAGACAGGGCGCACGCAGTATTTT
clone_size: -; j_call: TRBJ2-5; d_call: -; cdr3_length: 15; v_call: TRBV28; cdr3_aa: CASSSPDGPRGTQYF; cdr3_nt: TGTGCCAGCAGTAGCCCGGACGGGCCCCGGGGGACCCAGTACTTC
clone_size: -; j_call: TRBJ2-2; d_call: -; cdr3_length: 14; v_call: TRBV5-8; cdr3_aa: CASSSDGTSGELFF; cdr3_nt: TGTGCCAGCAGCTCGGATGGCACATCCGGGGAGCTGTTTTTT
clone_size: -; j_call: TRBJ2-3; d_call: -; cdr3_length: 15; v_call: TRBV18; cdr3_aa: CASSPYIQGADTQYF; cdr3_nt: TGTGCCAGCTCACCATATATCCAGGGAGCAGATACGCAGTATTTT
clone_size: -; j_call: TRBJ1-4; d_call: TRBD1; cdr3_length: 15; v_call: TRBV28; cdr3_aa: CASSLRQGQGEKLFF; cdr3_nt: TGTGCCAGCAGTTTAAGACAGGGGCAGGGGGAAAAACTGTTTTTT
clone_size: -; j_call: TRBJ2-3; d_call: TRBD1; cdr3_length: 14; v_call: TRBV7-9; cdr3_aa: CASSPTGQGDTQYF; cdr3_nt: TGTGCCAGCAGCCCGACAGGGCAGGGAGATACGCAGTATTTT
clone_size: -; j_call: TRBJ2-2; d_call: -; cdr3_length: 15; v_call: TRBV18; cdr3_aa: CASSRETLSTGELFF; cdr3_nt: TGTGCCAGCTCACGAGAGACACTGAGCACCGGGGAGCTGTTTTTT
clone_size: -; j_call: TRBJ1-2; d_call: -; cdr3_length: 11; v_call: TRBV10-3; cdr3_aa: CATLGGHGYTF; cdr3_nt: TGTGCCACCTTAGGGGGACATGGCTACACCTTC
clone_size: -; j_call: TRBJ2-4; d_call: TRBD2; cdr3_length: 17; v_call: TRBV9; cdr3_aa: CASSVVGTSGTKNIQYF; cdr3_nt: TGTGCCAGCAGCGTAGTCGGGACTAGCGGTACCAAAAACATTCAGTACTTC
clone_size: few; j_call: TRBJ1-1; d_call: -; cdr3_length: 14; v_call: TRBV5-1; cdr3_aa: CASSLASDGNEAFF; cdr3_nt: TGCGCCAGCAGCTTGGCCAGCGACGGAAATGAAGCTTTCTTT
clone_size: -; j_call: TRBJ2-3; d_call: TRBD1; cdr3_length: 16; v_call: TRBV5-1; cdr3_aa: CASSSTGQGRTDTQYF; cdr3_nt: TGCGCCAGCAGCTCTACGGGACAGGGGAGGACAGATACGCAGTATTTT
clone_size: -; j_call: TRBJ2-7; d_call: -; cdr3_length: 14; v_call: TRBV27; cdr3_aa: CASSFTTQGYEQYF; cdr3_nt: TGTGCCAGCAGTTTCACCACTCAGGGCTACGAGCAGTACTTC
clone_size: -; j_call: TRBJ1-4; d_call: -; cdr3_length: 16; v_call: TRBV2; cdr3_aa: CASSGGRTPTNEKLFF; cdr3_nt: TGTGCCAGCAGTGGGGGTCGAACGCCAACTAATGAAAAACTGTTTTTT
clone_size: -; j_call: TRBJ2-7; d_call: TRBD2; cdr3_length: 16; v_call: TRBV7-6; cdr3_aa: CASSSGLAGGGYEQYF; cdr3_nt: TGTGCCAGCAGCTCCGGACTAGCGGGAGGTGGTTACGAGCAGTACTTC
clone_size: -; j_call: TRBJ1-2; d_call: TRBD1; cdr3_length: 13; v_call: TRBV5-1; cdr3_aa: CASSATGGYGYTF; cdr3_nt: TGCGCCAGCAGTGCGACAGGGGGCTATGGCTACACCTTC
clone_size: few; j_call: TRBJ1-2; d_call: -; cdr3_length: 12; v_call: TRBV4-1; cdr3_aa: CASSQAGYGYTF; cdr3_nt: TGCGCCAGCAGCCAAGCCGGATATGGCTACACCTTC
clone_size: -; j_call: TRBJ2-4; d_call: -; cdr3_length: 14; v_call: TRBV7-8; cdr3_aa: CASSLRSQGNIQYF; cdr3_nt: TGTGCCAGCAGCTTAAGATCACAGGGAAACATTCAGTACTTC
clone_size: -; j_call: TRBJ2-2; d_call: TRBD2; cdr3_length: 15; v_call: TRBV9; cdr3_aa: CASSVAGVGTGELFF; cdr3_nt: TGTGCCAGCAGCGTGGCGGGAGTGGGCACCGGGGAGCTGTTTTTT
clone_size: -; j_call: TRBJ2-7; d_call: -; cdr3_length: 14; v_call: TRBV18; cdr3_aa: CASSPATVVYEQYF; cdr3_nt: TGTGCCAGCTCACCGGCAACAGTGGTTTACGAGCAGTACTTC
clone_size: few; j_call: TRBJ1-1; d_call: -; cdr3_length: 14; v_call: TRBV9; cdr3_aa: CASSVTGGNTEAFF; cdr3_nt: TGTGCCAGCAGCGTAACCGGGGGGAACACTGAAGCTTTCTTT
clone_size: -; j_call: TRBJ2-3; d_call: -; cdr3_length: 13; v_call: TRBV7-2; cdr3_aa: CASSSGSTDTQYF; cdr3_nt: TGTGCCAGCAGCTCAGGTAGCACAGATACGCAGTATTTT
clone_size: -; j_call: TRBJ1-3; d_call: -; cdr3_length: 14; v_call: TRBV11-3; cdr3_aa: CASSLRPGPNTIYF; cdr3_nt: TGTGCCAGCAGTTTACGGCCCGGACCAAACACCATATATTTT
clone_size: -; j_call: TRBJ1-4; d_call: -; cdr3_length: 11; v_call: TRBV29-1; cdr3_aa: CSVGDLAKLFF; cdr3_nt: TGCAGCGTGGGGGATTTAGCAAAACTGTTTTTT
clone_size: -; j_call: TRBJ2-3; d_call: -; cdr3_length: 13; v_call: TRBV15; cdr3_aa: CATSRDSTDTQYF; cdr3_nt: TGTGCCACCAGCAGAGATAGTACAGATACGCAGTATTTT
clone_size: -; j_call: TRBJ2-7; d_call: -; cdr3_length: 13; v_call: TRBV28; cdr3_aa: CASTSGPAYEQYF; cdr3_nt: TGTGCCAGCACGAGCGGTCCTGCCTACGAGCAGTACTTC
clone_size: -; j_call: TRBJ2-7; d_call: TRBD1; cdr3_length: 14; v_call: TRBV9; cdr3_aa: CASNRGQGNYEQYF; cdr3_nt: TGTGCCAGCAATAGAGGACAGGGAAACTACGAGCAGTACTTC
clone_size: once; j_call: TRBJ1-2; d_call: -; cdr3_length: 12; v_call: TRBV6-6; cdr3_aa: CASSPGLYGYTF; cdr3_nt: TGTGCCAGCAGTCCCGGACTCTATGGCTACACCTTC
clone_size: -; j_call: TRBJ1-5; d_call: -; cdr3_length: 15; v_call: TRBV27; cdr3_aa: CASRLIGVDYQPQHF; cdr3_nt: TGTGCCAGCAGGCTAATTGGAGTGGACTATCAGCCCCAGCATTTT
clone_size: -; j_call: TRBJ2-7; d_call: TRBD2; cdr3_length: 15; v_call: TRBV5-1; cdr3_aa: CASAGLAGGPLEQYF; cdr3_nt: TGCGCCAGCGCGGGACTAGCGGGAGGGCCCCTCGAGCAGTACTTC
clone_size: -; j_call: TRBJ1-1; d_call: TRBD1; cdr3_length: 16; v_call: TRBV11-2; cdr3_aa: CASSSKTGSLNTEAFF; cdr3_nt: TGTGCCAGCAGCTCTAAGACAGGGAGCCTGAACACTGAAGCTTTCTTT
clone_size: -; j_call: TRBJ1-1; d_call: TRBD1; cdr3_length: 16; v_call: TRBV15; cdr3_aa: CATSRAGTGSNTEAFF; cdr3_nt: TGTGCCACCAGCAGAGCCGGGACAGGATCCAACACTGAAGCTTTCTTT
clone_size: -; j_call: TRBJ2-4; d_call: TRBD1; cdr3_length: 15; v_call: TRBV28; cdr3_aa: CASSQQGTGKNIQYF; cdr3_nt: TGTGCCAGCAGCCAGCAGGGGACAGGCAAAAACATTCAGTACTTC